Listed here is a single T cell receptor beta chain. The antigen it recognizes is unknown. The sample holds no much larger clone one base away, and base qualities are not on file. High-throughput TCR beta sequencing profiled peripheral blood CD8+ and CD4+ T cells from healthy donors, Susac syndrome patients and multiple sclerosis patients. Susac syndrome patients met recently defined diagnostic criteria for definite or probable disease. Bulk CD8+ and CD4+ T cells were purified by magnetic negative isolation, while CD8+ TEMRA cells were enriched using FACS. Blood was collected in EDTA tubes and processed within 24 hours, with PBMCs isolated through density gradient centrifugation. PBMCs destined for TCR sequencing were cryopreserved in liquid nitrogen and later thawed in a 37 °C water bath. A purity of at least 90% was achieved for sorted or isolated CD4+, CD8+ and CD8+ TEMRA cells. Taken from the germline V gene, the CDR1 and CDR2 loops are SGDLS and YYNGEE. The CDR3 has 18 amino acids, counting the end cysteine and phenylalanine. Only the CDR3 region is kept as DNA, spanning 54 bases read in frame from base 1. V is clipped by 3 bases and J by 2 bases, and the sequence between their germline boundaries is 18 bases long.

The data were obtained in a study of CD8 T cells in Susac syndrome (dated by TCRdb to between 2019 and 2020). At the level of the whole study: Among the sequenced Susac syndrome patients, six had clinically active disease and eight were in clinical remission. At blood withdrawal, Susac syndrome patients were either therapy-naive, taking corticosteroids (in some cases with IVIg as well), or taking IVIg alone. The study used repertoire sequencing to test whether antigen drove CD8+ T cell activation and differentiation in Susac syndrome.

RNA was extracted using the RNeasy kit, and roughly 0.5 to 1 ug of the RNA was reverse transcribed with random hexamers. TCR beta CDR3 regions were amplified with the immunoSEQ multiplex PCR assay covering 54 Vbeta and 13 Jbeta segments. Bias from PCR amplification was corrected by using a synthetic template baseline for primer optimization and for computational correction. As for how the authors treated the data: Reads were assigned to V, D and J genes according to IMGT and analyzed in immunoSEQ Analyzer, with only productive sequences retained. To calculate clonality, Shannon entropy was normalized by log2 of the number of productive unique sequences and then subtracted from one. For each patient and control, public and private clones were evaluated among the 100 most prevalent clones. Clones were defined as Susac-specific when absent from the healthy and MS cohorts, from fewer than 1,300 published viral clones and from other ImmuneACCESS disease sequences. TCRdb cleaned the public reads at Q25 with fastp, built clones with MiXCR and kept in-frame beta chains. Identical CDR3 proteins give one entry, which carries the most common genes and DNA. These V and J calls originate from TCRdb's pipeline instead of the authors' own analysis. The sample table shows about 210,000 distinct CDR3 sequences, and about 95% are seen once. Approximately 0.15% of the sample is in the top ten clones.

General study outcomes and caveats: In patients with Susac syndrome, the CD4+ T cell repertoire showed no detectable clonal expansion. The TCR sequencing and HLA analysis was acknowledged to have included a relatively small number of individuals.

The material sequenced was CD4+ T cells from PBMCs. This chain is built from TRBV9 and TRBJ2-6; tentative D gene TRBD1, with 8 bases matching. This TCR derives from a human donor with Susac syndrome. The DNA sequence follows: TGTGCCAGCAGCGCTCGGACAGGGAGGGAAGCTGGGGCCAACGTCCTGACTTTC. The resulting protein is CASSARTGREAGANVLTF.